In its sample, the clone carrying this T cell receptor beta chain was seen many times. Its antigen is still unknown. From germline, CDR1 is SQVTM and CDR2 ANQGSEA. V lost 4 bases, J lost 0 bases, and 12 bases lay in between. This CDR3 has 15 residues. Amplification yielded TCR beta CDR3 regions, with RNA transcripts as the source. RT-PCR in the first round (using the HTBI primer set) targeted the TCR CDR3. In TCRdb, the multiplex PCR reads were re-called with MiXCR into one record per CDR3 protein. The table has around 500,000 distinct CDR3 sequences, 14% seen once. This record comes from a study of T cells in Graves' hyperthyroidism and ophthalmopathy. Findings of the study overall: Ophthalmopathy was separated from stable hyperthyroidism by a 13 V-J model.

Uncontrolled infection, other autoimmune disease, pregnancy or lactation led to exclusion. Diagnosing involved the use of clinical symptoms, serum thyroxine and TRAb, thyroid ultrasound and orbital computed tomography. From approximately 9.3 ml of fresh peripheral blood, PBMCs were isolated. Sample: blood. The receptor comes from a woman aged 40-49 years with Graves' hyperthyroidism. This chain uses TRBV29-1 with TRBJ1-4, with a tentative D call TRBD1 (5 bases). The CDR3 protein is CSVVRGSSTNEKLFF. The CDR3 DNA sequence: TGCAGCGTTGTAAGGGGATCCTCAACTAATGAAAAACTGTTTTTT. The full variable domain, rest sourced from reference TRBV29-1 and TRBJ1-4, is SAVISQKPSRDICQRGTSLTIQCQVDSQVTMMFWYRQQPGQSLTLIATANQGSEATYESGFVIDKFPISRPNLTFSTLTVSNMSPEDSSIYLCSVVRGSSTNEKLFFGSGTQLSVL.